The 24 T cell receptor beta chains given below trace back to one sample, sequenced in a study of response to subunit inactivated influenza vaccine. TCRdb redid the calling of the RT-PCR reads with MiXCR, one entry per CDR3 protein. The data contain hundreds of thousands of distinct CDR3 sequences, 12% of them singletons. This specimen was PBMCs from blood, taken on the day of vaccination. These TCRs come from a man aged 50-59 years who received an inactivated influenza vaccine.

This clonotype was counted only a few times. The chain is built from TRBV24-1 and TRBJ2-2, with 9 bases fitting TRBD1. The CDR3 has 17 amino acids. Germline V lookup: CDR1 KGHDR, CDR2 SFDVKD. The trim removed 4 bases at V and 4 bases at J, leaving 9 bases unmatched. The chain's CDR3 is CATSEPTGTGTTGELFF. CDR3 bases: TGTGCCACCAGTGAACCTACCGGGACAGGGACCACCGGGGAGCTGTTTTTT.

This clonotype has more than one count but fewer than ten. The chain recombines TRBV12-3 or TRBV12-4 with TRBJ1-6; TRBD1 might be the D (5 bases). Trimming shortened V by 6 bases and J by 8 bases, and 11 bases separated the two germline ends. The CDR3 extends over 13 amino acids. CDR3 loop: CASRGGDYSPLHF. Written as DNA, the CDR3 is TGTGCCAGCAGGGGGGGTGATTATTCACCCCTCCACTTT.

In this sample, this clonotype turned up a few times. The chain is built from TRBV20-1 and TRBJ2-5, with D perhaps matching TRBD2 (6 bases). Looked up from germline, CDR1 is DFQATT and CDR2 is SNEGSKA (reference sequence). V gave up 5 bases and J gave up 7 bases, with 17 bases separating them. The CDR3 totals 13 residues. In DNA form, the CDR3 reads TGCAGTGCTCCCACGGGGGTCGAATGGACCCAGTACTTC. Residues: CSAPTGVEWTQYF.

Only a few counts were recorded for this clonotype. One junction end disagrees with the germline gene, perhaps due to a read error. The chain has TRBV12-3 or TRBV12-4 and TRBJ2-1; D is perhaps TRBD2 (6 bases). There are 11 residues in the CDR3. The CDR3 is CASSSANQQFF. The CDR3 coding sequence is TGTGCCAGCTCTAGCGCCAATCAGCAGTTCTTC.

On this clonotype itself: A much larger clone lies one base from this, so it may be a read error. Since no conserved phenylalanine or tryptophan closes the CDR3, a read error is the likely cause. The V and J genes are TRBV11-1 and TRBJ2-6, with 8 bases aligning to TRBD1. The V and J ends lost 1 base and 4 bases, in that order; junction bases with no gene match: 9. The CDR3 runs 18 residues. The germline V gene encodes CDR1 SGHAT and CDR2 FQDESV (reference sequence). The CDR3 DNA reads as TGTGCCAGCAGCTTAGGATTGGACAGGGTGTCCGGGGCCAACGTCCTGACTCTC. Translating it yields CASSLGLDRVSGANVLTL.

The V call is TRBV20-1, the J call TRBJ1-1, with D possibly TRBD1 on 6 matching bases. V was shortened by 2 bases and J by 5 bases, with 15 bases between the two germline ends. Looked up from germline, CDR1 is DFQATT and CDR2 is SNEGSKA (reference sequence). The CDR3 runs 14 residues. The CDR3 DNA reads as TGCAGTGCTAGAAGCCCCACAGGGATAACTGAAGCTTTCTTT. Amino acids: CSARSPTGITEAFF.

The rearrangement joins TRBV3-1 to TRBJ2-2, with 7 bases fitting TRBD1. The V segment lost 0 bases and the J segment 5 bases; nucleotides outside the gene matches: 6. This CDR3 comprises 16 residues. Per the germline V gene, CDR1 is LGHDT and CDR2 is YNNKEL (reference sequence). The CDR3 loop reads CASSQEHRGRTGELFF. The CDR3 nucleotides read TGTGCCAGCAGCCAAGAACACAGGGGAAGGACCGGGGAGCTGTTTTTT. The whole variable domain, remainder taken from reference TRBV3-1 and TRBJ2-2, is DTAVSQTPKYLVTQMGNDKSIKCEQNLGHDTMYWYKQDSKKFLKIMFSYNNKELIINETVPNRFSPKSPDKAHLNLHINSLELGDSAVYFCASSQEHRGRTGELFFGEGSRLTVL.

In this sample, this clonotype turned up many times. The chain recombines TRBV12-3 or TRBV12-4 with TRBJ1-2; possible D gene TRBD1, 6 bases. With 7 bases removed from V and 8 bases from J, the gap between germline ends came to 20 bases. The CDR3 has 14 residues. In nucleotides, the CDR3 is TGTGCCAGCACCCCCCTCCCACAGGGCAAAGGCTACACCTTC. It specifies CASTPLPQGKGYTF.

The chain recombines TRBV6-1 with TRBJ1-2; unclear D gene. V dropped 7 bases and J dropped 5 bases, with 17 bases sitting between them. This CDR3 has 14 residues. Germline V lookup: CDR1 MNHNS, CDR2 SASEGT. This chain's CDR3 is CASKPGRGDYGYTF. The CDR3 DNA is TGTGCCAGCAAACCCGGTCGTGGGGATTATGGCTACACCTTC.

The table lists this clonotype with many counts. The rearrangement links TRBV14 to TRBJ2-3; 11 bases agree with TRBD2. This CDR3 is built from 16 residues. After removal of 4 bases from V and 3 bases from J, the junction contained 6 bases not matched to a gene. CDR1 and CDR2 from the germline V gene are SGHDN and FVKESK. CDR3 protein: CASSRIAGGSTDTQYF. The CDR3 coding sequence is TGTGCCAGCAGCCGCATAGCGGGAGGGTCAACAGATACGCAGTATTTT.

This clonotype appeared a few times. The V gene is TRBV29-1, the J gene TRBJ2-5, with 10 bases identical to TRBD2. Germline assignment: CDR1 SQVTM and CDR2 ANQGSEA. V was clipped by 8 bases and J by 1 base; unmatched bases: 10. The CDR3 spans 15 residues. The chain's CDR3 is CSTTGLAGGQETQYF. For the CDR3, the DNA is TGCAGCACCACCGGTTTAGCGGGAGGCCAAGAGACCCAGTACTTC.

The chain uses TRBV5-1 and TRBJ2-1; D might be TRBD2 (5 bases). V lost 0 bases and J 0 bases, leaving 16 bases between the germline ends. CDR1 SGHRS and CDR2 YFSETQ come from the germline V gene. The CDR3 is 18 amino acids. CDR3 amino acids: CASSLAISSGSSYNEQFF. CDR3 bases: TGCGCCAGCAGCTTGGCCATCAGTAGTGGGAGCTCCTACAATGAGCAGTTCTTC.

As for this clonotype: Germline and junction disagree at one end, which may indicate a read error. This chain joins TRBV5-1 and TRBJ2-5; D unclear. Germline lookup yields CDR1 SGHRS and CDR2 YFSETQ. The CDR3 covers 14 residues. CDR3 DNA sequence: TGCGCCAGCGGCTTGGAGTCACTGCAAGAGACCCAGTACTTC. It translates to CASGLESLQETQYF.

This chain uses TRBV7-6 with TRBJ2-1, with TRBD2 matching over 14 bases. The CDR3 covers 18 residues. Trimming took 5 bases from V and 1 from J; bases not matched to a gene: 7. Germline V gives CDR1 SGHVS, CDR2 FNYEAQ. CDR3 DNA sequence: TGTGCCAGCAGCCGCGGGACTAGCGGGAGTGTTTCCTACAATGAGCAGTTCTTC. Its protein product is CASSRGTSGSVSYNEQFF.

This clonotype was observed many times. Written as DNA, the CDR3 is TGTGCCTGGAAGGACTTTTCGACCTACGAGCAGTACTTC. Encoded protein: CAWKDFSTYEQYF. The rearrangement links TRBV30 to TRBJ2-7; tentative D call: TRBD2 (5 bases). The V and J ends lost 4 bases and 2 bases respectively, with 12 bases between them. The CDR3 covers 13 residues. CDR1 is GTSNPN and CDR2 is SVGIG in the germline V gene (reference sequence).

The chain combines TRBV7-2 with TRBJ1-2, with 7 bases identical to TRBD1. J was trimmed by 1 base and V by 1 base; bases with no gene match: 6. The CDR3 length is 16 residues. Per germline, CDR1 SGHTA and CDR2 FQGNSA. CDR3 in amino acids: CASSLEYAGGNYGYTF. CDR3 nucleotide sequence: TGTGCCAGCAGCTTAGAATATGCAGGGGGTAACTATGGCTACACCTTC.

This clonotype turned up a few times. V gene TRBV7-9 combines with J gene TRBJ2-5; D possibly matches TRBD1 or TRBD2 (5 bases each). V dropped 3 bases and J dropped 1 base, with 18 bases sitting between them. CDR3 length: 17 residues. Germline values: CDR1 SEHNR, CDR2 FQNEAQ (reference sequence). CDR3 DNA: TGTGCCAGCAGCTTGGGAACCGGGACCCGCGGCCAAGAGACCCAGTACTTC. Protein product: CASSLGTGTRGQETQYF.

This chain joins TRBV5-1 and TRBJ2-5; D is possibly TRBD1 (7 bases). Looked up from germline, CDR1 is SGHRS and CDR2 is YFSETQ. The CDR3 totals 15 residues. V was cut by 4 bases and J by 7 bases, with 20 bases left in between. In nucleotides, the CDR3 is TGCGCCAGCAGCCTTACAGGAGGGGGCCTCGGGACCCAGTACTTC. It encodes CASSLTGGGLGTQYF. Full variable domain (outside the CDR3, taken from reference TRBV5-1 and TRBJ2-5): KAGVTQTPRYLIKTRGQQVTLSCSPISGHRSVSWYQQTPGQGLQFLFEYFSETQRNKGNFPGRFSGRQFSNSRSEMNVSTLELGDSALYLCASSLTGGGLGTQYFGPGTRLLVL.

The chain carries TRBV7-9 and TRBJ2-5; D gene unclear. Trimming cost V 4 bases and J 2 bases, with 17 bases left between them. The V gene's germline CDR1 is SEHNR and CDR2 FQNEAQ (reference sequence). The CDR3 totals 16 residues. Here the CDR3 reads CASSYFYTDLQETQYF. DNA of the CDR3: TGTGCCAGCAGCTACTTCTACACAGACTTACAAGAGACCCAGTACTTC.

The chain employs TRBV7-2 and TRBJ2-5, with D perhaps TRBD1 (6 bases). Per germline, CDR1 SGHTA and CDR2 FQGNSA. The length of the CDR3 is 14 residues. Trimming stripped 5 bases from V and 0 bases from J, with 10 bases between. The CDR3 spells CASSRTVYQETQYF. Written as DNA, the CDR3 is TGTGCCAGCAGCCGGACAGTTTACCAAGAGACCCAGTACTTC.

This clonotype was seen a handful of times. The rearrangement links TRBV7-2 to TRBJ1-1; 7 bases align to TRBD1. The CDR3 runs to 15 residues. Germline V gene sequence: CDR1 SGHTA, CDR2 FQGNSA. The V and J ends lost 5 bases and 3 bases, in that order; junction bases with no gene match: 9. The CDR3: CASSRDRVLYTEAFF. The CDR3 bases are TGTGCCAGCAGCAGAGACAGGGTATTATACACTGAAGCTTTCTTT. Supplemented by reference TRBV7-2 and TRBJ1-1, the full variable domain reads GAGVSQSPSNKVTEKGKDVELRCDPISGHTALYWYRQSLGQGLEFLIYFQGNSAPDKSGLPSDRFSAERTGGSVSTLTIQRTQQEDSAVYLCASSRDRVLYTEAFFGQGTRLTVV.

The rearrangement links TRBV7-9 to TRBJ2-3; D possibly corresponds to TRBD2 (6 bases). Trimming shortened V by 8 bases and J by 4 bases, and 10 bases separated the two germline ends. Germline assignment: CDR1 SEHNR and CDR2 FQNEAQ (reference sequence). The CDR3 runs 12 residues. For the CDR3, the DNA is TGTGCCAGCGGGGACTCTCCAGATACGCAGTATTTT. Its translation is CASGDSPDTQYF. Combining the CDR3 with reference TRBV7-9 and TRBJ2-3 gives the whole variable domain DTGVSQNPRHKITKRGQNVTFRCDPISEHNRLYWYRQTLGQGPEFLTYFQNEAQLEKSRLLSDRFSAERPKGSFSTLEIQRTEQGDSAMYLCASGDSPDTQYFGPGTRLTVL.

This clonotype has a handful of counts. CDR3 nucleotides: TGTGCCACCAGTGACCCGGGACAGAGCACAGATACGCAGTATTTT. Translating gives CATSDPGQSTDTQYF. V usage is TRBV24-1 and J usage is TRBJ2-3; TRBD1 agrees at 7 bases. Germline assignment: CDR1 KGHDR and CDR2 SFDVKD. There are 15 residues in the CDR3. V shed 4 bases and J 0 bases; nucleotides not matched to a gene: 3.

The chain has TRBV11-1 and TRBJ2-7; TRBD2 matches at 8 bases. V was pared by 2 bases and J by 4 bases, with 7 bases of the junction left unmatched. CDR1 SGHAT and CDR2 FQDESV come from the germline V gene (reference sequence). The CDR3 covers 15 residues. This CDR3 reads CASSLFRGGIYEQYF. CDR3 sequence (DNA): TGTGCCAGCAGCTTATTTCGCGGGGGGATTTACGAGCAGTACTTC.